The rows below give T cell receptor beta chains drawn from one sample of a study of liver allograft versus peripheral blood T cells. TCRdb re-analysed the reads in MiXCR, keeping a single row per CDR3 protein. The sample lists 3,000 to 4,000 distinct CDR3 sequences, around 21% occurring once. The source is a human patient who had a liver transplant. A share of the T cells may be of graft donor origin. Each CDR3 is given with its conserved first and last residue. The order of the fields is D gene, V gene, clone size, J gene, CDR3 protein, CDR3 DNA. D genes are given only for firm matches. Clone size is stated in some rows and not others, as once, few, many or a class when expanded.

.	TRBV30	many	TRBJ2-2	CAWSSPLGRTGELFF	TGTGCCTGGAGTTCCCCCTTGGGACGCACCGGGGAGCTGTTTTTT
TRBD1	TRBV7-9	few	TRBJ1-1	CASSLVPTGVNTEAFF	TGTGCCAGCAGCTTAGTACCGACAGGGGTGAACACTGAAGCTTTCTTT
.	TRBV7-9	few	TRBJ1-3	CASSLTGNTIYF	TGTGCCAGCAGCTTAACCGGAAACACCATATATTTT
.	TRBV6-6	.	TRBJ2-7	CASSNEGLTYEEQYF	TGTGCCAGCAGTAATGAGGGACTGACCTACGAAGAGCAGTACTTC
.	TRBV7-9	few	TRBJ2-3	CASSLGAAGGDTQYF	TGTGCCAGCAGCTTAGGGGCAGCTGGGGGAGATACGCAGTATTTT
.	TRBV7-9	few	TRBJ2-5	CASSLRQVAPFQETQYF	TGTGCCAGCAGCTTAAGGCAGGTCGCCCCTTTCCAAGAGACCCAGTACTTC
TRBD2	TRBV5-4	few	TRBJ2-7	CASSNLAGVYEQYF	TGTGCCAGCAGCAACCTAGCGGGGGTCTACGAGCAGTACTTC
.	TRBV7-9	.	TRBJ1-1	CASSLVSTEAFF	TGTGCCAGCAGCTTAGTGAGTACTGAAGCTTTCTTT
TRBD1	TRBV5-1	medium-sized	TRBJ1-3	CASSFGTGTGTGNTIYF	TGCGCCAGCAGCTTTGGAACCGGGACAGGGACTGGAAACACCATATATTTT
.	TRBV19	once	TRBJ2-3	CANSLPLLSTDTQYF	TGTGCCAATAGTTTGCCTCTTCTTAGCACAGATACGCAGTATTTT
TRBD2	TRBV7-2	.	TRBJ2-6	CASSSGGAGANVLTF	TGTGCCAGCAGCTCCGGGGGGGCTGGGGCCAACGTCCTGACTTTC
TRBD2	TRBV7-9	.	TRBJ2-1	CASSSQLAGRVEQFF	TGTGCCAGCAGCTCTCAACTAGCGGGGCGGGTTGAGCAGTTCTTC
.	TRBV6-6	large	TRBJ1-6	CASSNTGSSPLHF	TGTGCCAGCAGTAACACAGGGAGTTCACCCCTCCACTTT
TRBD1	TRBV7-2	medium-sized	TRBJ1-5	CASSLMTGWGNQPQHF	TGTGCCAGCAGCTTGATGACAGGGTGGGGCAATCAGCCCCAGCATTTT
TRBD1	TRBV28	many	TRBJ2-7	CASRDRVSEQYF	TGTGCCAGCCGGGACAGGGTCTCCGAGCAGTACTTC
.	TRBV12-3/TRBV12-4	few	TRBJ2-3	CASRTPSTDTQYF	TGTGCCAGCAGGACCCCGAGCACAGATACGCAGTATTTT
.	TRBV20-1	medium-sized	TRBJ1-1	CSARARAGEAFF	TGCAGTGCTAGAGCGCGAGCGGGTGAAGCTTTCTTT
TRBD1	TRBV6-1	medium-sized	TRBJ2-3	CASSGDRVITDTQYF	TGTGCCAGCAGTGGGGACAGGGTGATAACAGATACGCAGTATTTT
.	TRBV6-1	medium-sized	TRBJ2-7	CASRYRGALPGEQYF	TGTGCCAGCAGATACCGCGGGGCCCTACCGGGCGAGCAGTACTTC
.	TRBV27	large	TRBJ1-2	CATSGRGHNYGYTF	TGTGCCACCTCCGGGCGCGGTCATAACTATGGCTACACCTTC
TRBD2	TRBV7-3	few	TRBJ2-7	CASSRSAGAEEQYF	TGTGCCAGCAGCAGATCAGCGGGAGCGGAAGAGCAGTACTTC
.	TRBV20-1	many	TRBJ2-1	CSARGGIEQFF	TGCAGTGCTAGAGGGGGAATTGAGCAGTTCTTC
.	TRBV20-1	medium-sized	TRBJ1-5	CSARERSNQPQHF	TGCAGTGCTAGGGAGAGAAGCAATCAGCCCCAGCATTTT
.	TRBV27	medium-sized	TRBJ1-1	CASSLTVPNSNTEAFF	TGTGCCAGCAGTTTAACTGTCCCTAACTCGAACACTGAAGCTTTCTTT
.	TRBV20-1	medium-sized	TRBJ2-1	CSARDNYKNNEQFF	TGCAGTGCTAGAGATAACTACAAAAACAATGAGCAGTTCTTC
TRBD2	TRBV20-1	medium-sized	TRBJ2-7	CSARKGAGVYEQYF	TGCAGTGCTAGAAAGGGAGCGGGAGTGTACGAGCAGTACTTC
TRBD1	TRBV15	.	TRBJ2-2	CATRRTGDTGELFF	TGTGCCACCAGGAGGACAGGGGACACCGGGGAGCTGTTTTTT
.	TRBV6-1	.	TRBJ1-1	CASSPVYTEAFF	TGTGCCAGCAGTCCCGTCTACACTGAAGCTTTCTTT
.	TRBV18	medium-sized	TRBJ1-5	CASSPGRDSNQPQHF	TGTGCCAGCTCACCGGGCAGAGATTCGAATCAGCCCCAGCATTTT
TRBD1	TRBV6-5	.	TRBJ1-2	CASSYAHIPGQNYGYTF	TGTGCCAGCAGTTACGCGCATATACCGGGACAGAACTATGGCTACACCTTC
TRBD1	TRBV30	medium-sized	TRBJ1-5	CAWKDRGSQPQHF	TGTGCCTGGAAGGACAGGGGTAGTCAGCCCCAGCATTTT
TRBD1	TRBV19	large	TRBJ1-4	CASSIDSVLGTGSRGLEKLFF	TGTGCCAGTAGTATAGATTCTGTGCTCGGGACAGGGAGCCGTGGGCTTGAAAAACTGTTTTTT